What follows is one T cell receptor beta chain and its context. Its antigen is undetermined. Germline trimming cut 5 bases from V and 3 bases from J; bases unmatched to any gene: 6. The CDR3 is 15 amino acids. The germline CDR1 and CDR2 sequences are SEHNR and FQNEAQ (reference sequence). The source of the sample is a study of post-analysis software for immune sequencing data. Study conclusions and caveats: Patients used five TRBV segments, including TRBV5-6, TRBV5-1 and TRBV20-1, more often than controls.

Unique molecular identifiers featured in each of the TCR beta cDNA libraries. TCRdb itself ran the PCR reads through MiXCR, one entry per CDR3 protein. This sample yields roughly 800,000 distinct CDR3 sequences, of which less than 35% are seen a single time; about 0.5% belongs to the top ten. This sequence originates from a girl under 18 with multiple sclerosis. V usage is TRBV7-9 and J usage is TRBJ2-7; 11 bases are shared with TRBD1. Sequenced sample: blood. The CDR3, as DNA: TGTGCCAGCAGCGATTGGGACAGGGGGATCTACGAGCAGTACTTC. It encodes CASSDWDRGIYEQYF. Filled out from reference TRBV7-9 and TRBJ2-7, the complete variable domain reads DTGVSQNPRHKITKRGQNVTFRCDPISEHNRLYWYRQTLGQGPEFLTYFQNEAQLEKSRLLSDRFSAERPKGSFSTLEIQRTEQGDSAMYLCASSDWDRGIYEQYFGPGTRLTVT.